The T cell receptor (beta chain) under discussion was sequenced for a study of shared T cell receptors in the human thymus. V was clipped by 4 bases and J by 6 bases; unmatched bases: 8. Per the germline V gene, CDR1 is SEHNR and CDR2 is FQNEAQ (reference sequence). CDR3 size: 16 residues. Generated by immunoSEQ multiplex PCR, the TCRdb table keeps only in-frame clones and is missing some. Of around 340,000 clones detected, 85% to 95% appear once; the ten largest clones hold 0.015% to 0.02%. The chain links TRBV7-9 to TRBJ2-7; 14 bases match TRBD2. The sequencing sample was made of thymocytes. This clonotype was obtained from a human donor. CDR3 protein: CASSSTSGRAMTEQYF. In DNA form, the CDR3 reads TGTGCCAGCAGCTCGACTAGCGGGAGGGCCATGACCGAGCAGTACTTC.